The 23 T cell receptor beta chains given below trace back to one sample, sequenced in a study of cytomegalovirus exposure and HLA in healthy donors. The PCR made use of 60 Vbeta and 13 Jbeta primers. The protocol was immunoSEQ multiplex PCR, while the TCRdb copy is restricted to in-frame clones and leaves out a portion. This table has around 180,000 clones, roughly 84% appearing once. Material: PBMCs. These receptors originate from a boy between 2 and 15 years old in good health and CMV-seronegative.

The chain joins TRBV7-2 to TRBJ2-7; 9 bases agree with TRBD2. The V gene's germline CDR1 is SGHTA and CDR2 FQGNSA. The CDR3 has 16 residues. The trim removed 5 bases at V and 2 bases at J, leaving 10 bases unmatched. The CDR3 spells CASSPVGASGTYEQYF. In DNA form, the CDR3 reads TGTGCCAGCAGCCCGGTTGGGGCTAGCGGGACCTACGAGCAGTACTTC.

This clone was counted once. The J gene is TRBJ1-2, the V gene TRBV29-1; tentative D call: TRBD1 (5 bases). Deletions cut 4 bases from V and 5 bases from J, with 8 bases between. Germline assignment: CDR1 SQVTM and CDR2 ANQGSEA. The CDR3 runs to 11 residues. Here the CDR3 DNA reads TGCAGCGTTGTAGCAGGGTATGGCTACACCTTC. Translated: CSVVAGYGYTF.

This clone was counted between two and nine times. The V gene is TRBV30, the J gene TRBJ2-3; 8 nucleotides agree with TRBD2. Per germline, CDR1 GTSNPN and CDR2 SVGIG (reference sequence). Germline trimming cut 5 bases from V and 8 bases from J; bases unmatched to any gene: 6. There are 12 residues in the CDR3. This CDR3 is CAWAQRGGTQYF. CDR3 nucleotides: TGTGCCTGGGCCCAACGGGGGGGTACGCAGTATTTT.

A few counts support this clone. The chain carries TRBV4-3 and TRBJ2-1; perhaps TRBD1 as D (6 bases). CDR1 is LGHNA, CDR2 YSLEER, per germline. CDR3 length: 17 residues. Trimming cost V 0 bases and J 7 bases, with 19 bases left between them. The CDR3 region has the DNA TGCGCCAGCAGCCAAGATCAGGGGAAGAGGATGAGTAATGAGCAGTTCTTC. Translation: CASSQDQGKRMSNEQFF.

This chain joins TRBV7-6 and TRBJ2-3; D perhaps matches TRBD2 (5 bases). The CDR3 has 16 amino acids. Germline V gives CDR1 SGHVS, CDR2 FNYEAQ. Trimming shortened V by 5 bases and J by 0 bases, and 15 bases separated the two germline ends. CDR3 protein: CASSGPGTYSTDTQYF. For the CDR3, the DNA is TGTGCCAGCAGCGGCCCGGGAACTTATAGCACAGATACGCAGTATTTT.

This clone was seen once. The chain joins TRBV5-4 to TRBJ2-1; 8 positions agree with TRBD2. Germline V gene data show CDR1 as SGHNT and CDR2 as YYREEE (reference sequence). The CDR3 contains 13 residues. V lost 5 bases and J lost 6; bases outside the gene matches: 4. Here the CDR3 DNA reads TGTGCCAGCAGGGGCAGCGGGAGCAATGAGCAGTTCTTC. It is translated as CASRGSGSNEQFF.

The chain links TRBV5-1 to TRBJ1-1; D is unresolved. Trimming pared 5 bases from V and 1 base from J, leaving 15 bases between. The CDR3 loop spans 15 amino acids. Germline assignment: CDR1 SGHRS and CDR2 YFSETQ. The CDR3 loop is CASRDGSLGNTEAFF. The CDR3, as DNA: TGCGCCAGCAGAGACGGGTCACTAGGGAACACTGAAGCTTTCTTT.

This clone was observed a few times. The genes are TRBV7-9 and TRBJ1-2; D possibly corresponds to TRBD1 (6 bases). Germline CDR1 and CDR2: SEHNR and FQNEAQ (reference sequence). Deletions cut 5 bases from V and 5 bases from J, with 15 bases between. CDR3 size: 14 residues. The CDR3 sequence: CASSRNDRNYGYTF. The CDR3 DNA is TGTGCCAGCAGCCGAAACGACAGGAATTATGGCTACACCTTC. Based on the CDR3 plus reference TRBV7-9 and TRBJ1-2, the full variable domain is DTGVSQNPRHKITKRGQNVTFRCDPISEHNRLYWYRQTLGQGPEFLTYFQNEAQLEKSRLLSDRFSAERPKGSFSTLEIQRTEQGDSAMYLCASSRNDRNYGYTFGSGTRLTVV.

The CDR3 DNA is TGTGCCAGCAGCTTCCCTAGCGGGAGCACCGGGGAGCTGTTTTTT. Translation gives CASSFPSGSTGELFF. This chain connects TRBV5-6 to TRBJ2-2, with 10 positions matching TRBD2. Per germline, CDR1 SGHDT and CDR2 YYEEEE. With V trimmed by 2 bases and J by 4 bases, 2 bases remained unmatched. The CDR3 has 15 residues.

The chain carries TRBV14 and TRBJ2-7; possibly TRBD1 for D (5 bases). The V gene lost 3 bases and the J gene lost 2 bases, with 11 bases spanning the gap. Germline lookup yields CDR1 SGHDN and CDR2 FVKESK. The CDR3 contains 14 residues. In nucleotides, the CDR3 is TGTGCCAGCAGCCAGGGTGCAGGGACCTACGAGCAGTACTTC. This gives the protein CASSQGAGTYEQYF.

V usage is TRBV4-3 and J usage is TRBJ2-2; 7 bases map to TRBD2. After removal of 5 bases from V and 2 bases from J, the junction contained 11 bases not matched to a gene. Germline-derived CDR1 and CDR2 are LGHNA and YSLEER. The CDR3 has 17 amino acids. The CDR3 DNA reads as TGCGCCAGCAGCGCCTCCCCCAGCGGGGACAACACCGGGGAGCTGTTTTTT. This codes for CASSASPSGDNTGELFF.

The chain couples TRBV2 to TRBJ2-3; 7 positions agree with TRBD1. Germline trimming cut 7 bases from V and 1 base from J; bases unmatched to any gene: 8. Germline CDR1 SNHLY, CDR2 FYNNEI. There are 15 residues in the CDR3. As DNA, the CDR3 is TGTGCCAGCAAGTGGAGCACAGGGGGCACAGATACGCAGTATTTT. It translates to CASKWSTGGTDTQYF.

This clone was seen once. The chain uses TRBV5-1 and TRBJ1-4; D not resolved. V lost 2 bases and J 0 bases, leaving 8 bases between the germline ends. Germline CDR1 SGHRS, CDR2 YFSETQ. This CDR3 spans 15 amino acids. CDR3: CASSFYGATNEKLFF. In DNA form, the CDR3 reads TGCGCCAGCAGCTTCTACGGTGCAACTAATGAAAAACTGTTTTTT.

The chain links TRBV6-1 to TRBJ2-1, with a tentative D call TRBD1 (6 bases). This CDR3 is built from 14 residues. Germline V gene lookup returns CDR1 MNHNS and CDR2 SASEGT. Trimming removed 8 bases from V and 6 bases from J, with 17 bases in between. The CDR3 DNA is TGTGCCAGCCTTGGACAGCGACGGTCCAATGAGCAGTTCTTC. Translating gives CASLGQRRSNEQFF.

CDR3 in amino acids: CASSQDSGYEQYF. CDR3 bases: TGCGCCAGCAGCCAAGATTCCGGGTACGAGCAGTACTTC. This chain links TRBV4-3 with TRBJ2-7; D is unclear. Germline lookup yields CDR1 LGHNA and CDR2 YSLEER. The CDR3 sequence is 13 residues long. V was pared by 0 bases and J by 4 bases, with 7 bases between.

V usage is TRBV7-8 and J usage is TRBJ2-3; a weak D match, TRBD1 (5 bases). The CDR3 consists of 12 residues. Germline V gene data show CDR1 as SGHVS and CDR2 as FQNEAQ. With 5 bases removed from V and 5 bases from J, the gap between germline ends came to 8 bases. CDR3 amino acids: CASSPGLDTQYF. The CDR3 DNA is TGTGCCAGCAGCCCAGGGTTAGATACGCAGTATTTT.

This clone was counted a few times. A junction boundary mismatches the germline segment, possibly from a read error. The CDR3 DNA sequence: TGTTCCAGCAGCTTAGCGCCAAGGACTAGCCCTCCCGAGCAGTACTTC. This sequence encodes CSSSLAPRTSPPEQYF. The chain carries TRBV7-9 and TRBJ2-7; TRBD2 matches at 8 bases. Germline assignment: CDR1 SEHNR and CDR2 FQNEAQ (reference sequence). The CDR3 is 16 residues long.

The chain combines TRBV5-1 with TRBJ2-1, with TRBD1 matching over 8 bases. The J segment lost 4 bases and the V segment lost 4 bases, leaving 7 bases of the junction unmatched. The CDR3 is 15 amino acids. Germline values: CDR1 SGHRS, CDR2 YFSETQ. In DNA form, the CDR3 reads TGCGCCAGCAGCGGACAGGGTACCCTTTACAATGAGCAGTTCTTC. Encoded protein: CASSGQGTLYNEQFF.

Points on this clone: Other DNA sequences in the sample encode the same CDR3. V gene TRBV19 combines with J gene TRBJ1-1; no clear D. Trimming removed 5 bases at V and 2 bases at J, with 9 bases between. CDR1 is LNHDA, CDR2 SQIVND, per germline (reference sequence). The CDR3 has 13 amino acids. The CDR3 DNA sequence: TGTGCCAGTAGTGTTGGGCCCAACACTGAAGCTTTCTTT. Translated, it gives CASSVGPNTEAFF.

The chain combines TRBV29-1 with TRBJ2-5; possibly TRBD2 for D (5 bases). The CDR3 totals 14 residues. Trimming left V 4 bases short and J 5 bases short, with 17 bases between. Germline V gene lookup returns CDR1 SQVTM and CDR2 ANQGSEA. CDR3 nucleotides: TGCAGCGTTGCGGGTGGGAGAGGGCGGGAGACCCAGTACTTC. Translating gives CSVAGGRGRETQYF.

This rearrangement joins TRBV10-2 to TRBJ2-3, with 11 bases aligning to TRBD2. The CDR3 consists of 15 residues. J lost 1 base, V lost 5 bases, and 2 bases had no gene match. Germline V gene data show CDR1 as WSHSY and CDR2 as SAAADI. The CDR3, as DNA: TGCGCCAGCAGTCCGGGACTAGCGGGCACAGATACGCAGTATTTT. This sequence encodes CASSPGLAGTDTQYF.

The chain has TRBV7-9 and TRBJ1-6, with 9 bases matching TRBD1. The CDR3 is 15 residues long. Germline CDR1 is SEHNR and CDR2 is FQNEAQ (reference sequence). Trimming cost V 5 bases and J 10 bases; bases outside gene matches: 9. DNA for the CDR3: TGTGCCAGCAGCCCAAGTGGGACAGGGAGCTCACCCCTCCACTTT. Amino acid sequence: CASSPSGTGSSPLHF. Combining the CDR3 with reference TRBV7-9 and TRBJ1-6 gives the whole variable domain DTGVSQNPRHKITKRGQNVTFRCDPISEHNRLYWYRQTLGQGPEFLTYFQNEAQLEKSRLLSDRFSAERPKGSFSTLEIQRTEQGDSAMYLCASSPSGTGSSPLHFGNGTRLTVT.

DNA for the CDR3: TGCGCCAGCAGCTTGGGCCCGGGGGACAATGAGCAGTTCTTC. It codes for CASSLGPGDNEQFF. J is TRBJ2-1 and V is TRBV5-1; maybe TRBD2 (6 bases). CDR1 is SGHRS and CDR2 is YFSETQ in the germline V gene. The CDR3 runs to 14 residues. Trimming took off 0 bases at V and 5 bases at J, with 9 bases between the two ends.